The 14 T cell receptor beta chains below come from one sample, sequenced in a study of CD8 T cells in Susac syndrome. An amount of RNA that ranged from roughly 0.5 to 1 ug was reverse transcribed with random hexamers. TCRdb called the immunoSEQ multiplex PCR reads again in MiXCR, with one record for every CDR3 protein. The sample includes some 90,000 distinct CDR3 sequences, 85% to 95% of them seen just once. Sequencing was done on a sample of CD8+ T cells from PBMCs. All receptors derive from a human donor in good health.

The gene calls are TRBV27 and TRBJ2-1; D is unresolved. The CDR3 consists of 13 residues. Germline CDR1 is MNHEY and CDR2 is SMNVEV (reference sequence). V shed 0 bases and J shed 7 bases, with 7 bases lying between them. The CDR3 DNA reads TGTGCCAGCAGTTTATCGTATGGGAATGAGCAGTTCTTC. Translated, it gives CASSLSYGNEQFF.

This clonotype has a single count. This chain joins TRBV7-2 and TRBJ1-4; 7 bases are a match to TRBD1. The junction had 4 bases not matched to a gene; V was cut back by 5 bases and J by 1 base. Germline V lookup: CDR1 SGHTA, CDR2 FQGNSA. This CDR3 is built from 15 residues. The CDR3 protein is CASSPRQGTNEKLFF. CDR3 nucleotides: TGTGCCAGCAGCCCCAGACAGGGAACTAATGAAAAACTGTTTTTT.

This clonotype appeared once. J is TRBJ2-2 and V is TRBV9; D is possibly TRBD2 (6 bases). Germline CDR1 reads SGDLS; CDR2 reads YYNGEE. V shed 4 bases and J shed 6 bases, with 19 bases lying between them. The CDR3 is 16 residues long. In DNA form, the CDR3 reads TGTGCCAGCAGCACCTCTGGAGGGTTTTCATCCGGGGAGCTGTTTTTT. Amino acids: CASSTSGGFSSGELFF.

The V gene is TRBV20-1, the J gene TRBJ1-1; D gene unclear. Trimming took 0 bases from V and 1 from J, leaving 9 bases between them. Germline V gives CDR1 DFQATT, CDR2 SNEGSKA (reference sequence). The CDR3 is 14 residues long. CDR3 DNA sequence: TGCAGTGCTAGAGATTCACACTCGAACACTGAAGCTTTCTTT. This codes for CSARDSHSNTEAFF.

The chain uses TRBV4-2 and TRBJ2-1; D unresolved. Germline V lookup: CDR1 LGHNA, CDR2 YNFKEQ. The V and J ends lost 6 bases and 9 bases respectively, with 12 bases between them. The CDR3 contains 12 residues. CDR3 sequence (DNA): TGTGCCAGCAGTCGCGAAAGGGCTGAGCAGTTCTTC. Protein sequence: CASSRERAEQFF.

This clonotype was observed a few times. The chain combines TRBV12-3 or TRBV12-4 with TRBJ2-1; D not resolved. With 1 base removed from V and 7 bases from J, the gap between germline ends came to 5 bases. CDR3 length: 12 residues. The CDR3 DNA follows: TGTGCCAGCAGTTTAGGGTTGAATGAGCAGTTCTTC. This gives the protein CASSLGLNEQFF.

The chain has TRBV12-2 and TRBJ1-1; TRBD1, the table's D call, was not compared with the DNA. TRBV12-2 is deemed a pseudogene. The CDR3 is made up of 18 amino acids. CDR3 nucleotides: TGTGCAAGTCGCTTAGCGGTGAGACAGGGGGATATGAACACTGAAGCTTTCTTT. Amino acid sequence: CASRLAVRQGDMNTEAFF.

CDR3 coding DNA: TGTGCCAGCAGTTACTCGATCCTCGGGACATATCAATCCGGGGAGCTGTTTTTT. It specifies CASSYSILGTYQSGELFF. The rearrangement joins TRBV6-5 to TRBJ2-2, with D possibly being TRBD1 (6 bases). CDR3 size: 18 residues. The V gene lost 0 bases and the J gene lost 6 bases, with 20 bases spanning the gap. CDR1 is MNHEY and CDR2 is SVGAGI in the germline V gene.

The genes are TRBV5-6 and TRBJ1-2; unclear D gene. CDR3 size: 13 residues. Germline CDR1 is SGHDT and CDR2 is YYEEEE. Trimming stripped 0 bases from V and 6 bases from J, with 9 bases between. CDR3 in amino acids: CASSLGGLDGYTF. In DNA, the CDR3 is TGTGCCAGCAGCTTGGGAGGATTGGATGGCTACACCTTC.

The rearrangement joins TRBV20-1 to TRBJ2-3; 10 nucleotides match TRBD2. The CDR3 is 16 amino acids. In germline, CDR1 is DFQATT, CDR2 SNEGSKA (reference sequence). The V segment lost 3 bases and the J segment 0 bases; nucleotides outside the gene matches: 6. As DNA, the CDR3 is TGCAGTGCTAGTCTTGGACTAGCGGAGAGCACAGATACGCAGTATTTT. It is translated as CSASLGLAESTDTQYF.

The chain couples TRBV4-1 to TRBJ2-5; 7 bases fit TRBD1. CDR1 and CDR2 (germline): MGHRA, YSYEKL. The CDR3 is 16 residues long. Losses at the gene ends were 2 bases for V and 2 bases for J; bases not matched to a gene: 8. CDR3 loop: CASSQTGTDLQETQYF. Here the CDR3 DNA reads TGCGCCAGCAGCCAAACCGGGACAGATTTGCAAGAGACCCAGTACTTC.

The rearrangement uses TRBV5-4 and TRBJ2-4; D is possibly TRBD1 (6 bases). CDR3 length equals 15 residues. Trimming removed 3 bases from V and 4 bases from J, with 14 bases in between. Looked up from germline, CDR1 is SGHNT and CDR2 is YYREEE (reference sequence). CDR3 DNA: TGTGCCAGCAGCTCGCCCGACAGGACGAAAAACATTCAGTACTTC. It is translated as CASSSPDRTKNIQYF.

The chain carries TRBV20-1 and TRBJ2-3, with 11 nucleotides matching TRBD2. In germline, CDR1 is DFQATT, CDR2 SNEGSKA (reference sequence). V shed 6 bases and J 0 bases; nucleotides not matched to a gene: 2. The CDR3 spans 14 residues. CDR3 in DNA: TGCAGTGCCCCTAGCGGGGGGAGCACAGATACGCAGTATTTT. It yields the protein CSAPSGGSTDTQYF.

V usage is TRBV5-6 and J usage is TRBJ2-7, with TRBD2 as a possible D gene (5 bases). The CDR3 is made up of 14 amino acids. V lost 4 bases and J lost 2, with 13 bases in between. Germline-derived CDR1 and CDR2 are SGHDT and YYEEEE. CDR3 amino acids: CASSPGLGAYEQYF. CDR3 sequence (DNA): TGTGCCAGCAGCCCCGGGCTCGGGGCCTACGAGCAGTACTTC.